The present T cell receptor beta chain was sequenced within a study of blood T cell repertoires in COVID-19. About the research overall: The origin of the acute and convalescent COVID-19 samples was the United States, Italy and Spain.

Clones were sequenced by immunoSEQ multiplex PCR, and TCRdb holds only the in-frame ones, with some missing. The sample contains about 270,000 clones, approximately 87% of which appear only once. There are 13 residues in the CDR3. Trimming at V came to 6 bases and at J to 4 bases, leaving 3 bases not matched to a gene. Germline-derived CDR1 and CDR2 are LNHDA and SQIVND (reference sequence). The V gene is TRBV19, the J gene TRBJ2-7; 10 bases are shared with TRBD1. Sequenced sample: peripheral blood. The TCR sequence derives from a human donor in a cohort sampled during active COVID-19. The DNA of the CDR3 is TGTGCCAGTAGGCGGGACAGGGGTTACGAGCAGTACTTC. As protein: CASRRDRGYEQYF. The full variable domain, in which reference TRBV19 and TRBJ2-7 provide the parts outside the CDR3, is DGGITQSPKYLFRKEGQNVTLSCEQNLNHDAMYWYRQDPGQGLRLIYYSQIVNDFQKGDIAEGYSVSREKKESFPLTVTSAQKNPTAFYLCASRRDRGYEQYFGPGTRLTVT.